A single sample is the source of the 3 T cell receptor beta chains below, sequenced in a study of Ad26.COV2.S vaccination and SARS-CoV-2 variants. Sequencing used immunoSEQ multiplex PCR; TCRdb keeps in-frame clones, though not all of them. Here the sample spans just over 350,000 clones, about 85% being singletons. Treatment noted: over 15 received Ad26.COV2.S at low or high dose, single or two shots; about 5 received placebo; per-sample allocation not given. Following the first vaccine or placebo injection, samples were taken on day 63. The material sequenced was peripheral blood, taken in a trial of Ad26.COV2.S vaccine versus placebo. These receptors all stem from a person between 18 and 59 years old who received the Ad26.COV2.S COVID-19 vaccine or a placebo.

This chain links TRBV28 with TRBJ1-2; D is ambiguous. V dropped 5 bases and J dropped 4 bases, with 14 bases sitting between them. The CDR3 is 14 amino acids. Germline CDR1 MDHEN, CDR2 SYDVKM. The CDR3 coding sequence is TGTGCCAGCAGTCCCACGCAGCTAGTCTATGGCTACACCTTC. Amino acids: CASSPTQLVYGYTF.

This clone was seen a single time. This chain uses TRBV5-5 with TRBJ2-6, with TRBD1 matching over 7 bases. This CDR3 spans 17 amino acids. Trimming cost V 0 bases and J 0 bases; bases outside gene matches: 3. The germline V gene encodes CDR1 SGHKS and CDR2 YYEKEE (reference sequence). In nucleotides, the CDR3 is TGTGCCAGCAGCTTGGGGACAGGTGGCTCTGGGGCCAACGTCCTGACTTTC. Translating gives CASSLGTGGSGANVLTF.

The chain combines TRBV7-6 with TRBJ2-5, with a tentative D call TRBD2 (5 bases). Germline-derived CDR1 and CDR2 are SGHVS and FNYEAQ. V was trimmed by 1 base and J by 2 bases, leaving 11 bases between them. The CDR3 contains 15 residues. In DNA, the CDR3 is TGTGCCAGCAGCTTAGGCGCTAGCAGGCAAGAGACCCAGTACTTC. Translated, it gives CASSLGASRQETQYF.